This passage covers 14 T cell receptor beta chains from one sample sequenced in a study of T-cell reconstitution after alpha-beta-depleted transplantation in children. Unique molecular identifiers were used to barcode this TCRbeta library. TCRdb ran MiXCR on the PCR reads and lists one entry per CDR3 protein. The table shows around 600,000 distinct CDR3 sequences, with 10% occurring only once. Here the sequenced sample was PBMCs from the stem cell graft donor, taken from the stem cell graft. Receptor source: a human donor who donated a stem cell graft to a child with acute myeloid leukemia.

Only a few counts were recorded for this clonotype. The chain couples TRBV20-1 to TRBJ2-7; the match to TRBD1 covers 9 bases. This CDR3 region has 17 residues. Germline CDR1 reads DFQATT; CDR2 reads SNEGSKA (reference sequence). J lost 2 bases, V lost 0 bases, and 11 bases had no gene match. DNA for the CDR3: TGCAGTGCTAGAGACAAATACCGGGACAGGGAAACCTACGAGCAGTACTTC. Translation gives CSARDKYRDRETYEQYF.

This clonotype was seen ten or more times. V usage is TRBV28 and J usage is TRBJ2-5; the D is unclear. V lost 3 bases and J lost 6, with 5 bases in between. CDR1 is MDHEN, CDR2 SYDVKM, per germline. This CDR3 comprises 11 residues. In nucleotides, the CDR3 is TGTGCCAGCAGTTTGAGAAAGACCCAGTACTTC. Amino acids: CASSLRKTQYF. The full variable domain, rest sourced from reference TRBV28 and TRBJ2-5, is DVKVTQSSRYLVKRTGEKVFLECVQDMDHENMFWYRQDPGLGLRLIYFSYDVKMKEKGDIPEGYSVSREKKERFSLILESASTNQTSMYLCASSLRKTQYFGPGTRLLVL.

In its sample, this clonotype was seen a few times. The CDR3 DNA follows: TGTGCCATCAGTGAACTTTATGAAGCTTTCTTT. It specifies CAISELYEAFF. The V gene is TRBV10-3, the J gene TRBJ1-1; no reliable D call. The CDR3 has 11 amino acids. Germline CDR1 reads ENHRY; CDR2 reads SYGVKD. The V and J ends lost 3 bases and 7 bases respectively, with 6 bases between them.

A few counts support this clonotype. The J gene is TRBJ2-3, the V gene TRBV27; the D call may be TRBD1 or TRBD2 (5 bases each). This CDR3 has 15 amino acids. CDR1 and CDR2 from the germline V gene are MNHEY and SMNVEV (reference sequence). V was clipped by 7 bases and J by 1 base, with 15 bases between them. The CDR3 DNA sequence: TGTGCCAGCACGGCCAGGCTGGGGGGCACAGATACGCAGTATTTT. Translation: CASTARLGGTDTQYF.

This clonotype was counted a few times. The V call is TRBV7-3, the J call TRBJ2-2, with a tentative D call TRBD2 (6 bases). The CDR3 is made up of 21 amino acids. Germline CDR1 is SGHTA and CDR2 is FQGTGA. Trimming removed 1 base at V and 4 bases at J, with 28 bases between. This CDR3 reads CASSLSPPRGSAQRSTGELFF. The CDR3 coding sequence is TGTGCCAGCAGCTTAAGTCCTCCCCGGGGGAGCGCACAAAGGAGCACCGGGGAGCTGTTTTTT.

The chain links TRBV6-5 to TRBJ1-2; D unresolved. Germline V CDR1 and CDR2: MNHEY, SVGAGI. This CDR3 contains 14 residues. The V end lost 0 bases, the J end lost 8 bases, and 13 bases lay between the germline ends. The CDR3 sequence: CASSYSDQPRGYTF. The CDR3 nucleotides are TGTGCCAGCAGTTACTCGGACCAGCCTAGGGGCTACACCTTC.

This clonotype was seen only a few times. The V call is TRBV11-1, the J call TRBJ2-1, with 12 bases aligning to TRBD2. Looked up from germline, CDR1 is SGHAT and CDR2 is FQDESV (reference sequence). The CDR3 runs 20 residues. The V gene end was trimmed by 2 bases and the J gene end by 0 bases; junction bases not matched to a gene: 11. CDR3 nucleotides: TGTGCCAGCAGCTTATCAGGGCTAGCGGGAGGGGGGAGCTCCTACAATGAGCAGTTCTTC. Translating it yields CASSLSGLAGGGSSYNEQFF.

This clonotype was seen at least ten times. The chain uses TRBV12-3 or TRBV12-4 and TRBJ2-7, with unresolved D. Trimming cost V 4 bases and J 3 bases, with 10 bases left between them. The CDR3 runs 13 residues. The chain's CDR3 is CASSSRYFYEQYF. The DNA for the CDR3 is TGTGCCAGCAGTTCCAGGTATTTCTACGAGCAGTACTTC.

This clonotype was recorded many times. The rearrangement links TRBV4-2 to TRBJ1-1; a possible D gene is TRBD1 (5 bases). The CDR3 length is 16 residues. Germline assignment: CDR1 LGHNA and CDR2 YNFKEQ. V was clipped by 0 bases and J by 2 bases, with 13 bases between them. The CDR3 nucleotides read TGTGCCAGCAGCCAAGAGGGACGGGTAACTAACACTGAAGCTTTCTTT. It is translated as CASSQEGRVTNTEAFF.

This clonotype was detected once. The junction differs from germline at one of its ends, possibly a read error. This chain connects TRBV14 to TRBJ2-7; possible D gene TRBD2, 6 bases. This CDR3 region has 14 residues. Germline loops: CDR1 SGHDN, CDR2 FVKESK. The CDR3 coding sequence is TGTGCCAGCAGCCAAGACAGGGACTCCAACGAGCAGTACTTC. This codes for CASSQDRDSNEQYF.

The chain uses TRBV21-1 and TRBJ2-7; the DNA was not used to check the table's D call, TRBD2. TRBV21-1 is tagged as a pseudogene. The CDR3 totals 19 residues. CDR3 protein: CASSKKSSGGKRGDYEQYF. Written as DNA, the CDR3 is TGTGCCAGCAGCAAAAAGTCTTCGGGGGGTAAGCGGGGGGACTACGAGCAGTACTTC.

V is TRBV4-3 and J is TRBJ2-3, with 9 bases aligning to TRBD2. Trimming took 4 bases from V and 2 from J; bases not matched to a gene: 4. Germline CDR1 LGHNA, CDR2 YSLEER. The CDR3 is made up of 15 amino acids. The CDR3 region is CASSPSSGITDTQYF. The CDR3 DNA follows: TGCGCCAGCAGCCCTTCTAGCGGGATCACAGATACGCAGTATTTT.

The sample holds a few counts of this clonotype. The rearrangement uses TRBV6-2 or TRBV6-3 and TRBJ2-1; D is possibly TRBD2 (6 bases). Germline loops: CDR1 MNHEY, CDR2 SVGEGT. Trimming shortened V by 2 bases and J by 1 base, and 15 bases separated the two germline ends. The CDR3 totals 17 residues. CDR3 amino acids: CASSYLTGAVSYNEQFF. Here the CDR3 DNA reads TGTGCCAGCAGTTACCTGACGGGAGCCGTATCCTACAATGAGCAGTTCTTC.

This clonotype was counted at least ten times. The chain has TRBV7-6 and TRBJ2-5; 9 positions match TRBD2. V was clipped by 3 bases and J by 5 bases; unmatched bases: 4. CDR3 length: 14 amino acids. CDR1 SGHVS and CDR2 FNYEAQ come from the germline V gene. The CDR3 is CASSLGTSQETQYF. CDR3 nucleotide sequence: TGTGCCAGCAGCTTGGGGACTAGCCAGGAGACCCAGTACTTC.